What follows are 20 T cell receptor beta chains derived from one specimen sequenced in a study of vaccination effects on CD4 cells after COVID-19. Cultured cells yielded isolated CD4+ T cells after 10 days. No cognate antigen is known for these TCRs. The repertoire was sequenced with immunoSEQ multiplex PCR; TCRdb's copy has only in-frame clones and lacks some. The sample lists about 74,000 clones, about 74% seen once, with roughly 2% in the top ten. Source: CD4+ T cells from PBMCs cultured without peptide, taken before COVID-19 vaccination. All receptors come from a human donor who received a COVID-19 vaccine.

The chain employs TRBV6-6 and TRBJ1-3; no clear D gene. The CDR3 is 16 residues long. V was pared by 7 bases and J by 0 bases, with 16 bases between. CDR1 is MNHNY and CDR2 is SVGAGI in the germline V gene (reference sequence). This CDR3 reads CASTMSGPVSGNTIYF. The CDR3 region has the DNA TGTGCCAGCACTATGTCGGGCCCGGTCTCTGGAAACACCATATATTTT.

The V call is TRBV5-1, the J call TRBJ2-1, with D tentatively TRBD2 (5 bases). The CDR3 contains 16 residues. Germline V gene data show CDR1 as SGHRS and CDR2 as YFSETQ. Trimming left V 4 bases short and J 9 bases short, with 23 bases between. This chain's CDR3 is CASSPPSSVRLGEQFF. The DNA of the CDR3 is TGCGCCAGCAGCCCCCCGAGTAGCGTCAGGTTGGGTGAGCAGTTCTTC.

The chain carries TRBV15 and TRBJ1-5; D not resolved. CDR3 length: 13 residues. Trimming stripped 0 bases from V and 6 bases from J, with 6 bases between. CDR1 is LNHNV, CDR2 YYDKDF, per germline (reference sequence). The CDR3 DNA follows: TGTGCCACCAGCAGAGATCTGTCTCAGCCCCAGCATTTT. This translates into CATSRDLSQPQHF.

The chain has TRBV9 and TRBJ2-5; no definite D call. The CDR3 covers 13 residues. V gave up 1 base and J gave up 1 base, with 5 bases separating them. Germline V lookup: CDR1 SGDLS, CDR2 YYNGEE. Here the CDR3 DNA reads TGTGCCAGCAGCGTAAGTGTCCAAGAGACCCAGTACTTC. Protein product: CASSVSVQETQYF. Together with reference TRBV9 and TRBJ2-5, the CDR3 gives the full variable domain: DSGVTQTPKHLITATGQRVTLRCSPRSGDLSVYWYQQSLDQGLQFLIQYYNGEERAKGNILERFSAQQFPDLHSELNLSSLELGDSALYFCASSVSVQETQYFGPGTRLLVL.

The V call is TRBV2, the J call TRBJ2-5; 15 nucleotides agree with TRBD2. Trimming took 6 bases from V and 2 from J; bases not matched to a gene: 4. This CDR3 is built from 16 residues. Germline loops: CDR1 SNHLY, CDR2 FYNNEI. In nucleotides, the CDR3 is TGTGCCAGCAGGGGACTAGCGGGGGGCCGACAAGAGACCCAGTACTTC. Amino acid sequence: CASRGLAGGRQETQYF.

The chain joins TRBV5-8 to TRBJ2-1; D is possibly TRBD1 (6 bases). With 4 bases removed from V and 3 bases from J, the gap between germline ends came to 14 bases. In germline, CDR1 is SGHTS, CDR2 YDEGEE. This CDR3 region has 15 residues. CDR3 nucleotide sequence: TGTGCCAGCAGCAATGGACAGTTACGCTACAATGAGCAGTTCTTC. This encodes CASSNGQLRYNEQFF.

This clone was observed a handful of times. The rearrangement links TRBV6-6 to TRBJ1-6, with D possibly being TRBD1 (6 bases). Germline V lookup: CDR1 MNHNY, CDR2 SVGAGI (reference sequence). The CDR3 is 12 amino acids. V shed 5 bases and J shed 9 bases, with 8 bases lying between them. The chain's CDR3 is CASSNRASPLHF. The CDR3, as DNA: TGTGCCAGCAGTAACAGGGCTTCACCCCTCCACTTT.

The chain has TRBV4-3 and TRBJ2-4; D gene ambiguous. V gave up 3 bases and J gave up 2 bases, with 20 bases separating them. The CDR3 is 18 residues long. Germline values: CDR1 LGHNA, CDR2 YSLEER. The chain's CDR3 is CASSHRNAKSVPKNIQYF. The CDR3 DNA is TGCGCCAGCAGCCACAGAAACGCGAAATCTGTTCCCAAAAACATTCAGTACTTC.

The chain combines TRBV7-6 with TRBJ2-6, with a possible D match to TRBD1 (5 bases). Germline V gene data show CDR1 as SGHVS and CDR2 as FNYEAQ. Deletions cut 1 base from V and 0 bases from J, with 10 bases between. CDR3 length: 17 amino acids. CDR3 protein: CASSLGIGASGANVLTF. The CDR3, as DNA: TGTGCCAGCAGCTTAGGGATAGGGGCCTCTGGGGCCAACGTCCTGACTTTC.

The chain carries TRBV9 and TRBJ2-2; no clear D gene. Germline V lookup: CDR1 SGDLS, CDR2 YYNGEE. The V end lost 0 bases, the J end lost 0 bases, and 9 bases lay between the germline ends. This CDR3 comprises 16 residues. CDR3 nucleotide sequence: TGTGCCAGCAGCGTAGAGGGTTACCCGAACACCGGGGAGCTGTTTTTT. Its protein is CASSVEGYPNTGELFF.

J is TRBJ1-1 and V is TRBV5-1; the D gene is possibly TRBD1 (5 bases). CDR1 SGHRS and CDR2 YFSETQ come from the germline V gene. This CDR3 has 15 residues. Trimming pared 5 bases from V and 3 bases from J, leaving 17 bases between. The CDR3 DNA sequence: TGCGCCAGCAGATTCGGGACTGCCTCGGACACTGAAGCTTTCTTT. Protein product: CASRFGTASDTEAFF.

The V gene is TRBV11-2, the J gene TRBJ2-5; D perhaps matches TRBD1 (5 bases). The germline CDR1 and CDR2 sequences are SGHAT and FQNNGV. This CDR3 region has 12 residues. Trimming took off 5 bases at V and 4 bases at J, with 8 bases between the two ends. The CDR3 reads CASSVDRETQYF. In DNA, the CDR3 is TGTGCCAGCAGCGTTGACAGAGAGACCCAGTACTTC.

The V call is TRBV12-3 or TRBV12-4, the J call TRBJ2-5; no clear D. There are 12 residues in the CDR3. The V gene lost 5 bases and the J gene lost 7 bases, with 11 bases spanning the gap. The CDR3 here is CASSPLVWTQYF. CDR3 nucleotides: TGTGCCAGCAGTCCACTGGTGTGGACCCAGTACTTC.

The V call is TRBV21-1, the J call TRBJ1-2; no check of the table's D call, TRBD1, against the DNA was made. TRBV21-1 is a recognized pseudogene. The CDR3 is made up of 18 amino acids. Here the CDR3 DNA reads TGTGCCAGCAGCAAATTGGTGGATGGGACAGGGACTAACTATGGCTACACCTTC. Translation gives CASSKLVDGTGTNYGYTF.

The chain joins TRBV28 to TRBJ1-4; D unresolved. This CDR3 contains 14 residues. With 7 bases removed from V and 0 bases from J, the gap between germline ends came to 9 bases. Germline V gene lookup returns CDR1 MDHEN and CDR2 SYDVKM. In nucleotides, the CDR3 is TGTGCCAGCAAGATTTGGTCAACTAATGAAAAACTGTTTTTT. It encodes CASKIWSTNEKLFF.

V gene TRBV6-5 combines with J gene TRBJ2-7, with D possibly TRBD2 on 6 matching bases. V was trimmed by 2 bases and J by 3 bases, leaving 14 bases between them. From germline, CDR1 is MNHEY and CDR2 SVGAGI. This CDR3 has 15 residues. CDR3 nucleotides: TGTGCCAGCAGTTACGTCGGGGGACCTTTCTACGAGCAGTACGTC. This sequence encodes CASSYVGGPFYEQYV.

The genes are TRBV5-1 and TRBJ1-1, with TRBD1 as a possible D gene (6 bases). This CDR3 spans 16 amino acids. V lost 0 bases and J 0 bases, leaving 12 bases between the germline ends. Germline values: CDR1 SGHRS, CDR2 YFSETQ. This CDR3 reads CASSLAPGDLNTEAFF. CDR3 nucleotide sequence: TGCGCCAGCAGCTTGGCCCCAGGGGACCTGAACACTGAAGCTTTCTTT.

This clone has just one count. This chain connects TRBV12-3 or TRBV12-4 to TRBJ1-5; D is uncertain. V lost 7 bases and J lost 5, with 12 bases in between. The CDR3 is made up of 13 amino acids. In DNA, the CDR3 is TGTGCCAGCAACCTGAGGGAGGATCAGCCCCAGCATTTT. It codes for CASNLREDQPQHF.

The rearrangement links TRBV3-1 (or the pseudogene TRBV3-2) to TRBJ1-1; 7 bases line up with TRBD1. Looked up from germline, CDR1 is LGHDT and CDR2 is YNNKEL (reference sequence). After removal of 4 bases from V and 4 bases from J, the junction contained 12 bases not matched to a gene. CDR3 size: 16 residues. Here the CDR3 reads CASSLRAGAGGTEAFF. The CDR3 bases are TGTGCCAGCAGCCTACGCGCTGGTGCAGGGGGCACTGAAGCTTTCTTT.

The chain has TRBV18 and TRBJ1-4; possible D gene TRBD1, 6 bases. The germline gives CDR1 KGHSH, CDR2 LQKENI. The CDR3 runs 14 residues. The ends were cut back, 3 bases at V and 4 bases at J, with 9 bases in the middle. The CDR3 coding sequence is TGTGCCAGCTCACCGACAGGCCTTAATGAAAAACTGTTTTTT. Amino acids: CASSPTGLNEKLFF.